This T cell receptor beta chain was captured in a study of T cell changes during pregnancy in multiple sclerosis. Germline loops: CDR1 MNHNS, CDR2 SASEGT. There are 16 residues in the CDR3. V shed 4 bases and J 5 bases; nucleotides not matched to a gene: 12. TCRdb's table, derived via immunoSEQ multiplex PCR, lists solely in-frame clones and lacks some. Of about 76,000 clones in the sample, around 90% are singletons; the top ten hold approximately 3.3%. The source is a female donor in good health, enrolled as a control in a pregnancy study. The chain employs TRBV6-1 and TRBJ2-3; 7 bases line up with TRBD2. This specimen was peripheral blood, taken after pregnancy. Here the CDR3 DNA reads TGTGCCAGCAGTGGCGGGGAGGGACTTTCGGGAGATACGCAGTATTTT. Protein sequence: CASSGGEGLSGDTQYF.